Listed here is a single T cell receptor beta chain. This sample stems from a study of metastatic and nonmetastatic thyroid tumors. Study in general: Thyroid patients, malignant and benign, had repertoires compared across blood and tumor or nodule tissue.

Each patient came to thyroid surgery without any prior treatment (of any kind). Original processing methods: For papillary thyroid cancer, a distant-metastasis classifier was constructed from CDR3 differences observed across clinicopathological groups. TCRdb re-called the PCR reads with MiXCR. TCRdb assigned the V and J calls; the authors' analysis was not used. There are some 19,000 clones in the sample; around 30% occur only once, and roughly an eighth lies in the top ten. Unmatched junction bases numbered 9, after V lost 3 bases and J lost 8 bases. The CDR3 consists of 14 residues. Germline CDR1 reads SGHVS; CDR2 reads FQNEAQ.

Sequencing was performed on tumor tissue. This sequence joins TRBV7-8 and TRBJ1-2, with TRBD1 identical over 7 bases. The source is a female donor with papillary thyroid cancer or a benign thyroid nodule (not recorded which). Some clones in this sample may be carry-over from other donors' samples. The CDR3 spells CASSFLTGLDGYTF. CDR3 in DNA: TGTGCCAGCAGCTTCCTGACAGGGCTAGACGGCTACACCTTC.